Listed here is a single TCR beta chain. Its antigen is still unknown. This entry is derived from a study of T cells expressing NK-cell markers. Overall study: Sorted CD3+CD56-NKG2C+, CD3+CD56+NKG2C+ and CD3+CD56+NKG2C- T cells supplied the TCR beta repertoires. The study sequenced eight donors, seven HCMV-seropositive and one seronegative.

5'RACE template switching with UMIs produced the TCR beta cDNA. TCRdb reanalyzed the 5' RACE reads, giving one entry per CDR3 protein sequence and no DNA. This sample's table has fewer than 400,000 distinct CDR3 sequences. Whole-study results and caveats: The study found dominant NKG2C+ clonotypes at 1.0-7.0% of CD8+ T cells in five or six donors.

The TCR was taken from a man between 18 and 69 years old in good health. The specimen sequenced was blood T cells: a sorted CD56 or NKG2C T cell subset, CD4+ or CD8+ T cells, or bulk PBMC T cells (not recorded which).

The CDR3 is CASSFLAGGSYNEQFF. The V gene is TRBV3-1, the J gene TRBJ2-1; there is no DNA to check the TCRdb D call of TRBD2. The CDR3 has 16 amino acids. The germline gives CDR1 LGHDT, CDR2 YNNKEL (reference sequence).